This T cell receptor beta chain was recorded in a study of Ad26.COV2.S vaccination and SARS-CoV-2 variants. CDR1 and CDR2 (germline): SGHNT, YENEEA. This CDR3 spans 13 amino acids. Between the trimmed V and J ends, which lost 4 bases and 6 bases, there was a span of 10 bases. Study-level findings and limits: An underestimation of total T cell responses may have resulted from the TCR breadth and depth analyses. Participants in the vaccine arm had higher spike-specific TCR breadth; placebo recipients had lower.

Sequencing used immunoSEQ multiplex PCR; TCRdb keeps in-frame clones, though not all of them. The data show roughly 510,000 clones, with 87% seen just once and around 13% held by the top ten. A single count supports this clone. Antigen: not known. Sample treatment: 15 to 20 received Ad26.COV2.S at low or high dose, single or two shots; several received placebo; per-sample allocation not given. The samples date from day 63 after the first vaccine or placebo injection. The individual, an adult aged 18-55 years, was a donor in Boston. Spike of the Wuhan-strain SARS-CoV-2 was expressed by an Ad26 vector, which formed the vaccine.

V gene TRBV11-3 combines with J gene TRBJ2-1, with D possibly matching TRBD2 (5 bases). This sample comprised peripheral blood, obtained in a trial of Ad26.COV2.S vaccine versus placebo. This receptor was taken from a person between 18 and 65 years old who received the Ad26.COV2.S COVID-19 vaccine or a placebo. CDR3 region: CASSSRRANEQFF. CDR3 bases: TGTGCCAGCAGCTCACGGCGGGCCAATGAGCAGTTCTTC.